The T cell receptor beta chain described here comes from a study of blood T cell repertoires in COVID-19. This CDR3 has 16 amino acids. CDR1 is SGHTA, CDR2 FQGNSA, per germline. V shed 1 base and J shed 2 bases, with 15 bases lying between them. Libraries were prepared by immunoSEQ multiplex PCR; TCRdb keeps only in-frame clonotypes and omits some of them. This table holds around 62,000 clones, about 88% found once. This TCR was recovered from an older woman with COVID-19, enrolled during active disease. The J gene is TRBJ2-7, the V gene TRBV7-2, with a tentative D call TRBD1 (5 bases). Sequencing was done on a sample of peripheral blood. Here the CDR3 DNA reads TGTGCCAGCAGCTTAGGGGGCTACCGGATAGCCTACGAGCAGTACTTC. This translates into CASSLGGYRIAYEQYF.